This T cell receptor (beta chain) was captured by sequencing in a study of shared clonotypes between healthy human individuals. Concerning this clone itself: Its antigen is not identified.

Points from the study as a whole: Generally, estimated richness proved larger in naive subsets than it did in memory subsets. For naive CD4 cells, approximately 4.8% of clonotypes were shared across a few donors.

This CDR3 has 14 residues. CDR1 is SGDLS and CDR2 is YYNGEE in the germline V gene. V lost 0 bases and J lost 7, with 10 bases in between. Sequencing was performed with immunoSEQ multiplex PCR; in TCRdb, only in-frame clones are kept and a portion is missing. The top ten clones hold about 0.41% of a sample with 2 million to 2.5 million clones, 85% to 95% of them seen once. Sequenced material: naive CD4+ T cells from PBMCs. Subset: CD45RA+ positively selected. The receptor was isolated from a man younger than 35 in good health. Some clones in this sample may be carry-over from other donors' samples. This chain links TRBV9 with TRBJ2-2, with D maybe TRBD2 (5 bases). Written as DNA, the CDR3 is TGTGCCAGCAGCGTAGGGGGAGCGGACGGGGAGCTGTTTTTT. As protein: CASSVGGADGELFF.